The clone carrying this TCR beta chain was detected a few times. The sample originates from a study of T cells in Graves' hyperthyroidism and ophthalmopathy. Disease duration was under 3 months in the ophthalmopathy patients, who also had a Clinical Activity Score of at least 3 and a NOSPECS grade of at least 4. Uncontrolled infection, other autoimmune disease, pregnancy and lactation each barred patients from inclusion. Fresh peripheral blood, about 9.6 ml, yielded the PBMCs. There are 14 residues in the CDR3. V lost 0 bases and J 4 bases, leaving 9 bases between the germline ends. The germline CDR1 and CDR2 sequences are KGHSH and LQKENI. The investigators amplified TCR beta CDR3 regions from RNA transcripts. TCR CDR3 regions were first amplified by RT-PCR with HTBI primers. TCRdb re-derived calls from the multiplex PCR reads in MiXCR, one entry per CDR3 protein. This sample carries approximately 600,000 distinct CDR3 sequences, 20% of them seen once, and the ten largest clones take 30% to 40%.

The sample was blood. This chain uses TRBV18 with TRBJ1-2; no clear D gene. The clonotype comes from a man younger than 45 with Graves' ophthalmopathy. The CDR3, as DNA: TGTGCCAGCTCACCACCGGACGTATCCTATGGCTACACCTTC. Translating it yields CASSPPDVSYGYTF. Variable domain in full (rest from reference TRBV18 and TRBJ1-2): NAGVMQNPRHLVRRRGQEARLRCSPMKGHSHVYWYRQLPEEGLKFMVYLQKENIIDESGMPKERFSAEFPKEGPSILRIQQVVRGDSAAYFCASSPPDVSYGYTFGSGTRLTVV.